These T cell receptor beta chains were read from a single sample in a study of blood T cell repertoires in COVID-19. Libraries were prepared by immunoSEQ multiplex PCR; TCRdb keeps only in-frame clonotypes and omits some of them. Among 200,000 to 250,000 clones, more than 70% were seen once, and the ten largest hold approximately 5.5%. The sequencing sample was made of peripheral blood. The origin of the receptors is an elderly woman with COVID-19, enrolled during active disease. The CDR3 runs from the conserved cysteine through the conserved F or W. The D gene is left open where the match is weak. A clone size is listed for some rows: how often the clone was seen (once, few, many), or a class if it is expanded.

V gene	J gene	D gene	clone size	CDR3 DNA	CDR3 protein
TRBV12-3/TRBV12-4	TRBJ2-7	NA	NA	TGTGCCAGCAGCCAGGGCTACGAGCAGTACTTC	CASSQGYEQYF
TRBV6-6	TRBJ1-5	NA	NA	TGTGCCGTCAGGGCCTATAGCAATCAGCCCCAGCATTTT	CAVRAYSNQPQHF
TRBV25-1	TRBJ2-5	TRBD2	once	TGTGCCAGCAGATTAGCGGGGGGGCCGCAAGAGACCCAGTACTTC	CASRLAGGPQETQYF
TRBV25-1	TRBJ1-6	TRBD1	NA	TGTGCCAGCAGAAGGGACAGGGGGCAATCACCCCTCCACTTT	CASRRDRGQSPLHF
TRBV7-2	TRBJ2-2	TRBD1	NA	TGTGCCAGCAGCTACGACAGGGAAGGCGGGGAGCTGTTTTTT	CASSYDREGGELFF
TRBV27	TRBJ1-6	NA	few	TGTGCCAGCATGATTCATGGGAGTGGAGGCAATTCACCCCTCCACTTT	CASMIHGSGGNSPLHF
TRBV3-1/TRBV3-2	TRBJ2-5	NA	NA	TGTGCCAGCAGCACTTGGGGGGGCCAGGGAGAGACCCAGTACTTC	CASSTWGGQGETQYF
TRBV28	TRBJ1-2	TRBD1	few	TGTGCCAGCAGAATTGGGGGACAGGGGAACTATGGCTACACCTTC	CASRIGGQGNYGYTF
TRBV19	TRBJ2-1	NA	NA	TGTGCCAGTAGTACAAGGGAGAATGAGCAGTTCTTC	CASSTRENEQFF
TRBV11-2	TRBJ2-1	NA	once	TGTGCCAGCAGCTTAGTCGATTGGGCCAATGAGCAGTTCTTC	CASSLVDWANEQFF
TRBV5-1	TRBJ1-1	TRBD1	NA	TGCGCCAGCAGCTTGCAGGGACAGCCGACCCCTGTAGCTTTCTTT	CASSLQGQPTPVAFF
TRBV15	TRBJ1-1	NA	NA	TGTGCCACCTCGAACTCGGGTCACACTGAAGCTTTCTTT	CATSNSGHTEAFF
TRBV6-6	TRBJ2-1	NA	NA	TGTGCCAGCAGGGGAGACCATGTCGATGAGCAGTTCTTC	CASRGDHVDEQFF
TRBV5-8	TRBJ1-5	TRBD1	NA	TGTGCCAGCAGTTCGGGGAGGGATAGACAGGGGGCGAGTCAGCCCCAGCATTTT	CASSSGRDRQGASQPQHF
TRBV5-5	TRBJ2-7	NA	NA	TGTGCCAGCGGGCGGCAGGGGGGCTACGAGCAGTACTTC	CASGRQGGYEQYF
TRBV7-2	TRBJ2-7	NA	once	TGTGCCAGCAGCTTGTTGGATAACAGGGTCGAGCAGTACTTC	CASSLLDNRVEQYF
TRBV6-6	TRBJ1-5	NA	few	TGTGCCAGCAGCCAGGCGACGAATCAGCCCCAGCATTTT	CASSQATNQPQHF
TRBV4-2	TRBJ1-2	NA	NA	TGTGCCAGCAGCCAAGGGGGGGGGCTGAGCTATGGCTACACCTTC	CASSQGGGLSYGYTF
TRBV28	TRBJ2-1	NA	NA	TGTGCCAGCAGTTCCCCCGGGACACGTCAATTGTTCGATGAGCAGTTCTTC	CASSSPGTRQLFDEQFF
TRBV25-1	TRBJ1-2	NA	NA	TGTGCCAGCAGTGAATTTTCACAGGGCCACTATGGCTACACCTTC	CASSEFSQGHYGYTF
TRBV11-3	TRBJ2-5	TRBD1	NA	TGTGCCAGCAGCTCAGGGACAGGCGCGGTGGAGACCCAGTACTTC	CASSSGTGAVETQYF
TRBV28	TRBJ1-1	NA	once	TGTGCCAGCAGACGGTTGAACACTGAAGCTTTCTTT	CASRRLNTEAFF
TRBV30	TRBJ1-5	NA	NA	TGTGCCTGGTCCGTGTCGGGGGGCGCCTCAAATAGCAATCAGCCCCAGCATTTT	CAWSVSGGASNSNQPQHF